The 29 T cell receptor beta chains presented below share a single source sample, sequenced in a study of shared T cell receptors in the human thymus listed by TCRdb under 2021. Libraries were built with the immunoSEQ multiplex PCR assay. Sourced from immuneACCESS, this table was stored by TCRdb with only in-frame sequences that have V and J called. A share of the clones is absent; for the studies checked, an unresolved V gene accounts for under half, and the remainder has no known explanation. This sample comprises 600,000 to 900,000 clones, roughly 85% of them detected only once. The ten largest clones capture 0.008% to 0.011% of the sample. The sample also formed part of further work on human thymus T cells.

The sample consisted of thymocytes. These TCRs come from a girl under three years old with a congenital heart defect. Donor details come from another sample of the same person, matched by shared clones.

The chain combines TRBV7-7 with TRBJ1-4; D is unresolved. Germline CDR1 and CDR2: SSHAT and FNYEAQ (reference sequence). The CDR3 consists of 15 residues. Written as DNA, the CDR3 is TGTGCTAGCCCGCCTAAACCCGCCCTACATGAAAAACTGTTTTTT. Its protein product is CASPPKPALHEKLFF.

The genes are TRBV5-1 and TRBJ2-5; D ambiguous. The CDR3 is 12 amino acids. Germline CDR1 SGHRS, CDR2 YFSETQ. V was shortened by 4 bases and J by 5 bases, with 9 bases between the two germline ends. The CDR3, as DNA: TGCGCCAGCAGCATTACACAGGAGACCCAGTACTTC. This gives the protein CASSITQETQYF. Using reference TRBV5-1 and TRBJ2-5 for the parts outside the CDR3, the full variable domain is KAGVTQTPRYLIKTRGQQVTLSCSPISGHRSVSWYQQTPGQGLQFLFEYFSETQRNKGNFPGRFSGRQFSNSRSEMNVSTLELGDSALYLCASSITQETQYFGPGTRLLVL.

V usage is TRBV2 and J usage is TRBJ1-2, with 7 bases identical to TRBD1. In germline, CDR1 is SNHLY, CDR2 FYNNEI. The length of the CDR3 is 14 residues. J was trimmed by 4 bases and V by 3 bases; bases with no gene match: 5. CDR3 bases: TGTGCCAGCAGTGAGGGACAGACTTTCTATGGCTACACCTTC. Translation: CASSEGQTFYGYTF.

This sequence joins TRBV4-1 and TRBJ1-1; TRBD1 is a possible D gene (6 bases). In germline, CDR1 is MGHRA, CDR2 YSYEKL. The CDR3 extends over 15 amino acids. The V and J ends lost 1 base and 4 bases respectively, with 13 bases between them. CDR3 DNA sequence: TGCGCCAGCAGCCAAGGGAAGGGAGGGGGCACTGAAGCTTTCTTT. Encoded protein: CASSQGKGGGTEAFF.

About this clone: The sample holds other DNA sequences that translate to the same CDR3. This chain uses TRBV5-1 with TRBJ1-1, with D possibly TRBD1 on 6 matching bases. Looked up from germline, CDR1 is SGHRS and CDR2 is YFSETQ. The CDR3 is 14 amino acids. Between the trimmed V and J ends, which lost 0 bases and 1 base, there was a span of 7 bases. CDR3 loop: CASSLAQGNTEAFF. The CDR3 DNA reads TGCGCCAGCAGCTTGGCACAGGGGAACACTGAAGCTTTCTTT.

V gene TRBV5-8 combines with J gene TRBJ2-3; no reliable D call. Germline V gives CDR1 SGHTS, CDR2 YDEGEE. The ends were cut back, 4 bases at V and 7 bases at J, with 10 bases in the middle. The CDR3 totals 12 residues. The CDR3 loop reads CASSLLSHTQYF. CDR3 bases: TGTGCCAGCAGCCTACTTTCGCATACGCAGTATTTT.

This clone was picked up one time. The rearrangement uses TRBV13 and TRBJ1-6, with D tentatively TRBD1 (5 bases). The CDR3 runs 15 residues. Per the germline V gene, CDR1 is PRHDT and CDR2 is FYEKMQ (reference sequence). V dropped 5 bases and J dropped 6 bases, with 14 bases sitting between them. Here the CDR3 reads CASSHRGLPNSPLHF. CDR3 nucleotide sequence: TGTGCCAGCAGCCACCGGGGGTTGCCTAATTCACCCCTCCACTTT.

The CDR3 DNA follows: TGTGCCAGCAGATCCGAACCGATTAGCGGGGCTAGCACAGATACGCAGTATTTT. Translated, it gives CASRSEPISGASTDTQYF. The chain is built from TRBV28 and TRBJ2-3; TRBD2 aligns across 8 bases. The CDR3 loop spans 18 amino acids. V was pared by 6 bases and J by 0 bases, with 14 bases of the junction left unmatched. The V gene's germline CDR1 is MDHEN and CDR2 SYDVKM.

In nucleotides, the CDR3 is TGTGCCACCAGCATCCGGGCAGGGCAAGAGACCCAGTACTTC. It specifies CATSIRAGQETQYF. The chain combines TRBV15 with TRBJ2-5, with a tentative D call TRBD1 (5 bases). Germline V gene lookup returns CDR1 LNHNV and CDR2 YYDKDF (reference sequence). The V end lost 4 bases, the J end lost 2 bases, and 11 bases lay between the germline ends. CDR3 size: 14 residues.

V gene TRBV9 combines with J gene TRBJ2-5, with TRBD2 identical over 9 bases. Germline values: CDR1 SGDLS, CDR2 YYNGEE. With 3 bases clipped from V and 5 bases from J, the junction kept 14 bases outside the gene matches. The CDR3 is 17 amino acids. The CDR3: CASSGSKRGVPRETQYF. In DNA form, the CDR3 reads TGTGCCAGCAGCGGGTCTAAGCGGGGGGTGCCCCGGGAGACCCAGTACTTC.

The chain recombines TRBV7-2 with TRBJ1-2; the match to TRBD1 covers 7 bases. Per the germline V gene, CDR1 is SGHTA and CDR2 is FQGNSA. The CDR3 has 14 residues. Trimming took 5 bases from V and 5 from J; bases not matched to a gene: 8. The CDR3 sequence: CASSRIQGLYGYTF. The CDR3 DNA sequence: TGTGCCAGCAGCCGAATACAGGGGTTATATGGCTACACCTTC.

This clone showed up just once. The rearrangement links TRBV6-6 to TRBJ1-6; maybe TRBD1 (6 bases). V was trimmed by 2 bases and J by 8 bases, leaving 13 bases between them. Germline-derived CDR1 and CDR2 are MNHNY and SVGAGI (reference sequence). The CDR3 extends over 15 amino acids. The CDR3 DNA reads as TGTGCCAGCAGTTACATAGCAGGGGTGGATTCACCCCTCCACTTT. It yields the protein CASSYIAGVDSPLHF.

V is TRBV29-1 and J is TRBJ1-1; 9 bases map to TRBD1. Germline CDR1 reads SQVTM; CDR2 reads ANQGSEA. The J segment lost 3 bases and the V segment lost 8 bases, leaving 13 bases of the junction unmatched. The CDR3 is 15 amino acids. The CDR3 sequence: CSIPTGGFSDTEAFF. Here the CDR3 DNA reads TGCAGCATCCCGACAGGGGGGTTTTCGGACACTGAAGCTTTCTTT.

This chain links TRBV29-1 with TRBJ1-1, with D perhaps TRBD1 (6 bases). The CDR3 totals 12 residues. Trimming left V 5 bases short and J 3 bases short, with 10 bases between. CDR1 is SQVTM and CDR2 is ANQGSEA in the germline V gene. The CDR3 loop reads CSVTTGHTEAFF. The DNA for the CDR3 is TGCAGCGTTACAACAGGGCACACTGAAGCTTTCTTT.

This chain connects TRBV5-8 to TRBJ1-1, with TRBD1 as a possible D gene (5 bases). V was clipped by 0 bases and J by 3 bases, with 15 bases between them. CDR3 length: 16 residues. CDR1 SGHTS and CDR2 YDEGEE come from the germline V gene. The CDR3 nucleotides are TGTGCCAGCAGCTTGGTAGGGGCCCCGGGGGACACTGAAGCTTTCTTT. It encodes CASSLVGAPGDTEAFF. Together with reference TRBV5-8 and TRBJ1-1, the CDR3 gives the full variable domain: EAGVTQSPTHLIKTRGQQATLRCSPISGHTSVYWYQQALGLGLQFLLWYDEGEERNRGNFPPRFSGRQFPNYSSELNVNALELEDSALYLCASSLVGAPGDTEAFFGQGTRLTVV.

Details on this clone: An end of the junction differs from the germline gene, which may be a read error. V and J are TRBV5-6 and TRBJ1-2; unclear D gene. The CDR3 has 13 amino acids. Germline lookup yields CDR1 SGHDT and CDR2 YYEEEE. For the CDR3, the DNA is TGTGCCAGCAGCTTGGTGCCCCTATTTAGTCCTGCCTTC. It translates to CASSLVPLFSPAF.

The chain combines TRBV5-6 with TRBJ2-1; D might be TRBD1 (6 bases). From germline, CDR1 is SGHDT and CDR2 YYEEEE. Between the trimmed V and J ends, which lost 6 bases and 0 bases, there was a span of 16 bases. The CDR3 totals 16 residues. The CDR3 nucleotides are TGTGCCAGCACCTCAGGGCAGGGGTTCTCCTACAATGAGCAGTTCTTC. Protein: CASTSGQGFSYNEQFF.

The chain employs TRBV10-2 and TRBJ1-6; 7 positions agree with TRBD1. This CDR3 spans 14 amino acids. Per germline, CDR1 WSHSY and CDR2 SAAADI. With 8 bases clipped from V and 7 bases from J, the junction kept 8 bases outside the gene matches. CDR3 DNA sequence: TGCGCCAGCCTCCCCGGGACAGAGAATTCACCCCTCCACTTT. Protein product: CASLPGTENSPLHF.

The V and J genes are TRBV5-6 and TRBJ2-5; D is perhaps TRBD1 (5 bases). The tail of the sequence fits TRBJ2-7 better, so the J call may be wrong. The CDR3 runs 13 residues. Looked up from germline, CDR1 is SGHDT and CDR2 is YYEEEE. The CDR3 loop is CASSSVQDYEQYF. The DNA of the CDR3 is TGTGCCAGCAGCAGCGTACAGGACTACGAGCAGTACTTC.

The V call is TRBV6-5, the J call TRBJ1-5; TRBD1 is a possible D gene (5 bases). This CDR3 has 15 residues. The germline gives CDR1 MNHEY, CDR2 SVGAGI. Trimming took off 2 bases at V and 5 bases at J, with 13 bases between the two ends. CDR3 DNA: TGTGCCAGCAGTTACACGGGGGTGAGGGATCAGCCCCAGCATTTT. Amino acid sequence: CASSYTGVRDQPQHF.

The chain joins TRBV7-2 to TRBJ2-5; 8 bases align to TRBD1. The CDR3 is 16 residues long. Germline CDR1 is SGHTA and CDR2 is FQGNSA. The J segment lost 2 bases and the V segment lost 5 bases, leaving 10 bases of the junction unmatched. CDR3 protein: CASSPWTGRMQETQYF. The CDR3 DNA follows: TGTGCCAGCAGCCCCTGGACAGGGAGGATGCAAGAGACCCAGTACTTC.

This clone is a singleton in its sample. This chain connects TRBV18 to TRBJ1-4; D remains unclear. V was trimmed by 1 base and J by 10 bases, leaving 10 bases between them. Germline V gives CDR1 KGHSH, CDR2 LQKENI. The CDR3 extends over 13 amino acids. CDR3 nucleotide sequence: TGTGCCAGCTCACCACTCTCCAACGGAAAACTGTTTTTT. Its protein is CASSPLSNGKLFF.

This chain joins TRBV7-2 and TRBJ2-7, with D possibly TRBD1 on 6 matching bases. V lost 4 bases to trimming and J lost 2 bases, with 18 bases between them. Germline assignment: CDR1 SGHTA and CDR2 FQGNSA. The CDR3 consists of 16 residues. The CDR3 spells CASSYRNPGETYEQYF. The CDR3 coding sequence is TGTGCCAGCAGCTACCGAAACCCAGGGGAAACCTACGAGCAGTACTTC.

This clone was observed a few times. The V call is TRBV19, the J call TRBJ1-4, with 9 bases lining up with TRBD1. The germline CDR1 and CDR2 sequences are LNHDA and SQIVND (reference sequence). The J segment lost 5 bases and the V segment lost 4 bases, leaving 5 bases of the junction unmatched. The CDR3 consists of 15 residues. The CDR3 nucleotides read TGTGCCAGTAGTAAAAGACAGGGGGGCAATGAAAAACTGTTTTTT. Residues: CASSKRQGGNEKLFF. Complete variable domain (other parts from reference TRBV19 and TRBJ1-4): DGGITQSPKYLFRKEGQNVTLSCEQNLNHDAMYWYRQDPGQGLRLIYYSQIVNDFQKGDIAEGYSVSREKKESFPLTVTSAQKNPTAFYLCASSKRQGGNEKLFFGSGTQLSVL.

This clone showed up just once. This rearrangement joins TRBV28 to TRBJ1-2, with D perhaps matching TRBD1 (6 bases). The CDR3 is 15 residues long. The V and J ends lost 5 bases and 8 bases respectively, with 21 bases between them. Per germline, CDR1 MDHEN and CDR2 SYDVKM. The CDR3 loop reads CASSPPPGTLGGYTF. In nucleotides, the CDR3 is TGTGCCAGCAGTCCCCCCCCCGGGACACTCGGAGGCTACACCTTC.

J is TRBJ1-2 and V is TRBV2; TRBD1 aligns across 7 bases. Trimming at V came to 6 bases and at J to 1 base, leaving 14 bases not matched to a gene. CDR1 is SNHLY, CDR2 FYNNEI, per germline. The CDR3 totals 17 residues. CDR3 sequence (DNA): TGTGCCAGCAGCTTAGGCCGGGACAGCTCCTTTAACTATGGCTACACCTTC. It encodes CASSLGRDSSFNYGYTF.

This chain uses TRBV4-1 with TRBJ2-7; D might be TRBD1 (6 bases). The V and J ends lost 4 bases and 2 bases respectively, with 15 bases between them. The CDR3 is 15 residues long. Looked up from germline, CDR1 is MGHRA and CDR2 is YSYEKL. CDR3 nucleotide sequence: TGCGCCAGCAGCCCCTCAACAGGGTTCCCCTACGAGCAGTACTTC. It yields the protein CASSPSTGFPYEQYF.

The chain recombines TRBV5-5 with TRBJ1-2; 7 bases map to TRBD1. The CDR3 runs to 15 residues. CDR1 is SGHKS and CDR2 is YYEKEE in the germline V gene (reference sequence). The trim removed 4 bases at V and 5 bases at J, leaving 11 bases unmatched. The CDR3 DNA reads TGTGCCAGCAGCAACCGACAGGGCGGGCGGTATGGCTACACCTTC. Protein: CASSNRQGGRYGYTF.

The rearrangement joins TRBV29-1 to TRBJ2-3; a weak D match, TRBD1 (5 bases). Looked up from germline, CDR1 is SQVTM and CDR2 is ANQGSEA. V lost 4 bases to trimming and J lost 0 bases, with 11 bases between them. The CDR3 sequence is 14 residues long. The CDR3 loop reads CSVVGATSTDTQYF. CDR3 in DNA: TGCAGCGTTGTAGGGGCAACAAGCACAGATACGCAGTATTTT.